This is a list of T cell receptor beta chains from one sample in a study of T cell clonotyping in hematopoietic cell transplantation. Generated by immunoSEQ multiplex PCR, the TCRdb table keeps only in-frame clones and is missing some. The sample lists about 44,000 clones; roughly 92% were seen once. The material sequenced was peripheral blood mononuclear cells. These receptor sequences come from a woman in her fifties or sixties in good health. Some clones in this sample may be carry-over from other donors' samples. The CDR3 runs from the conserved cysteine through the conserved F or W. The D gene is left open where the match is weak. The size field is filled for only some rows; it gives once, few, many or a size class.

d_call | clone_size | j_call | v_call | cdr3_nt | cdr3_aa
TRBD1 | once | TRBJ2-1 | TRBV13 | TGTGCCAGCAGCTTAGGGGACAGGGGTGACAATGAGCAGTTCTTC | CASSLGDRGDNEQFF
- | - | TRBJ1-1 | TRBV10-3 | TGTGCCATCACCAGGGTAGGGAACACTGAAGCTTTCTTT | CAITRVGNTEAFF
- | - | TRBJ1-2 | TRBV14 | TGTGCCAGCAGCCAAGGTCCCCAGGGATGGAGCTATGGCTACACCTTC | CASSQGPQGWSYGYTF
- | - | TRBJ1-1 | TRBV2 | TGTGCCAGCAGACACCGGGACATGGGGACGAACACTGAAGCTTTCTTT | CASRHRDMGTNTEAFF
TRBD1 | - | TRBJ1-2 | TRBV6-5 | TGTGCCAGCAGCCTTCGTGACAGGGGTGGAGAAGGCTACACCTTC | CASSLRDRGGEGYTF
- | - | TRBJ1-5 | TRBV6-6 | TGTGCCAGCACCCACAGTTGGAATCAGCCCCAGCATTTT | CASTHSWNQPQHF
- | - | TRBJ2-3 | TRBV29-1 | TGCAGCGTTGCTGATACGCAGTATTTT | CSVADTQYF
- | - | TRBJ1-4 | TRBV19 | TGTGCCAGTAGTACCAGGGAGGTTGGTAATGAAAAACTGTTTTTT | CASSTREVGNEKLFF
- | - | TRBJ2-2 | TRBV9 | TGTGCCAGCGCCCAGGGTTTGAACACCGGGGAGCTGTTTTTT | CASAQGLNTGELFF
- | - | TRBJ1-6 | TRBV25-1 | TGTGCCAGCAAGGACACCTATAATTCACCCCTCCACTTT | CASKDTYNSPLHF
TRBD2 | - | TRBJ2-5 | TRBV7-3 | TGTGCCAGCAGCTTAACTGGGGAGGGAAAGACCCAGTACTTC | CASSLTGEGKTQYF
- | few | TRBJ2-7 | TRBV7-8 | TGTGCCAGCAGCTTAGATGGGGATGGGGAGCAGTACTTC | CASSLDGDGEQYF
- | few | TRBJ2-7 | TRBV25-1 | TGTGCCAGCGACGGTGGCTACGAGCAGTACTTC | CASDGGYEQYF
- | once | TRBJ1-6 | TRBV6-1 | TGTGCCAGCAGCGTTACGGGACATTATAATTCACCCCTCCACTTT | CASSVTGHYNSPLHF
- | - | TRBJ1-4 | TRBV11-3 | TGTGCCAGCAGCTCTCCGGGCTCGGCTAATGAAAAACTGTTTTTT | CASSSPGSANEKLFF
- | - | TRBJ2-4 | TRBV9 | TGTGCCAGCAGCCCTTTTGGAAACATTCAGTACTTC | CASSPFGNIQYF
- | once | TRBJ2-1 | TRBV14 | TGTGCCAGCAGCCAAGGGCGCGGTGAGCAGTTCTTC | CASSQGRGEQFF
- | - | TRBJ1-1 | TRBV9 | TGTGCCAGCAGCGTAGTTGGGTCCGTGAACACTGAAGCTTTCTTT | CASSVVGSVNTEAFF
- | - | TRBJ1-5 | TRBV28 | TGTGCCAGCAGTTTAAGTTGGGTGTCCAATGGCGGGCCCCAGCATTTT | CASSLSWVSNGGPQHF
TRBD2 | - | TRBJ2-5 | TRBV6-1 | TGTGCCAGCAGTGAAGTCAGCGGGGGCCCAGAGGAGACCCAGTACTTC | CASSEVSGGPEETQYF
- | - | TRBJ1-1 | TRBV11-3 | TGTGCCAGCAGCTTAGGTCCGCCGGGGCCGGCTTTCTTT | CASSLGPPGPAFF
- | - | TRBJ1-3 | TRBV10-2 | TGCGCCAGCAGTAGAGGGCTCGACGGAAACACCATATATTTT | CASSRGLDGNTIYF
TRBD2 | once | TRBJ2-3 | TRBV5-6 | TGTGCCAGCAGCTTGTTCCGGGGGGGACAACTCGCAGATACGCAGTATTTT | CASSLFRGGQLADTQYF
TRBD2 | once | TRBJ2-3 | TRBV2 | TGTGCCAGCAGTGAAGGGCCCCCCGTTAGCGGGGGGGCAGATACGCAGTATTTT | CASSEGPPVSGGADTQYF
- | - | TRBJ2-5 | TRBV30 | TGTGCCTGGGCTATTCAGGACTTAACGATGGAGACCCAGTACTTC | CAWAIQDLTMETQYF
- | - | TRBJ1-2 | TRBV9 | TGTGCCAGCAGCAGAGACGGGGTAGTGATCTATGGCTACACCTTC | CASSRDGVVIYGYTF
TRBD1 | - | TRBJ1-1 | TRBV5-1 | TGCGCCAGCAGCTTGGAGGGTAAGGGGGCGGAAGCTTTCTTT | CASSLEGKGAEAFF
- | once | TRBJ2-3 | TRBV7-8 | TGTGCCAGCAGCTTAGAGCGGGCGAGCACAGATACGCAGTATTTT | CASSLERASTDTQYF
TRBD1 | - | TRBJ2-5 | TRBV10-3 | TGTGCCATCAGTGAGGGGGACAGCTGGGAGACCCAGTACTTC | CAISEGDSWETQYF
- | - | TRBJ1-1 | TRBV5-4 | TGTGCCAGCAGCCTGATGAACACTGAAGCTTTCTTT | CASSLMNTEAFF
TRBD2 | - | TRBJ2-3 | TRBV5-1 | TGCGCCAGCACCATAGGACTAGCGGGGGCCCTTGATACGCAGTATTTT | CASTIGLAGALDTQYF
TRBD2 | - | TRBJ2-3 | TRBV19 | TGTGCCAGTAGTATAGCCCGGGACTACAGAACTGATACGCAGTATTTT | CASSIARDYRTDTQYF
TRBD2 | once | TRBJ2-7 | TRBV4-3 | TGCGCCAGCAGCCAAGATCAGGGCGGGGGAACATCCTACGAGCAGTACTTC | CASSQDQGGGTSYEQYF
- | - | TRBJ2-7 | TRBV6-1 | TGTGCCAGCAGTGAATCGTCCCATGGCTACGAGCAGTACTTC | CASSESSHGYEQYF
- | - | TRBJ2-3 | TRBV10-1 | TGCGCCAGCAGTTATTTCACAGATACGCAGTATTTT | CASSYFTDTQYF
- | - | TRBJ2-3 | TRBV19 | TGTGCCAGTAGTATCTCAGGAGAGGCAGATACGCAGTATTTT | CASSISGEADTQYF
TRBD1 | - | TRBJ1-2 | TRBV19 | TGTGCCAGTAGGTTTCCGGGACAGGACGACTATGGCTACACCTTC | CASRFPGQDDYGYTF
- | - | TRBJ1-5 | TRBV10-1 | TGCGCCCCCTCGGGTCCAGGGAAGGCTAGTGGGGATCAGCCCCAGCATTTT | CAPSGPGKASGDQPQHF
- | - | TRBJ2-2 | TRBV9 | TGTGCCAGCAGCGTTGTGAGTCTGGGCGGGGAGCTGTTTTTT | CASSVVSLGGELFF
- | - | TRBJ1-6 | TRBV5-4 | TGTGCCAGCAGCCGGACAGTGATTAATTCACCCCTCCACTTT | CASSRTVINSPLHF
- | - | TRBJ1-2 | TRBV7-2 | TGTGCCAGCAGCTTAGTCGTCTATGGCTACACCTTC | CASSLVVYGYTF
- | - | TRBJ1-2 | TRBV7-9 | TGTGCCAGCAGCTTAGTAGGGGAGTCCTATGGCTACACCTTC | CASSLVGESYGYTF
- | - | TRBJ1-3 | TRBV19 | TGTGCCAGTAGTATTATGAGCTCTGGAAACACCATATATTTT | CASSIMSSGNTIYF
TRBD1 | - | TRBJ2-1 | TRBV28 | TGTGCCAGCAGCCCCGTGTTGGGGACAGGGAATAATGAGCAGTTCTTC | CASSPVLGTGNNEQFF
- | once | TRBJ2-3 | TRBV7-3 | TGTGCCAGCAGCTTATTAGGGTCCCGGGATACGCAGTATTTT | CASSLLGSRDTQYF
- | - | TRBJ1-6 | TRBV6-1 | TGTGCCAGCAGTGAATCGGGCGGAGGGTCACCCCTCCACTTT | CASSESGGGSPLHF
- | - | TRBJ1-2 | TRBV10-3 | TGTGCCATCAGTGACCTCGACGGAAACTATGGCTACACCTTC | CAISDLDGNYGYTF
- | few | TRBJ2-7 | TRBV7-9 | TGTGCCAGCAGCTTAAACCTAATCTACGAGCAGTACTTC | CASSLNLIYEQYF
- | - | TRBJ1-5 | TRBV7-2 | TGTGCCAGCAGCTTAGGCGGGCCCCAGCATTTT | CASSLGGPQHF
TRBD2 | - | TRBJ2-7 | TRBV11-3 | TGTGCCAGCAGCGGACTAGCGGGACGCTCCTACGAGCAGTACTTC | CASSGLAGRSYEQYF
TRBD1 | - | TRBJ1-1 | TRBV19 | TGTGCCAGTAGTATAAATGGGGACAGGGCGAGGTACACTGAAGCTTTCTTT | CASSINGDRARYTEAFF
- | - | TRBJ2-5 | TRBV11-3 | TGTGCCAGCAGCTTAGTTCTTCAAGAGACCCAGTACTTC | CASSLVLQETQYF
- | once | TRBJ2-2 | TRBV7-3 | TGTGCCAGCAGTTTAGGAGGGGGCCCGCGAGGCACCGGGGAGCTGTTTTTT | CASSLGGGPRGTGELFF
- | once | TRBJ2-3 | TRBV10-3 | TGTGCCATCAGTGAGTCGGGGGCCGGCGATACGCAGTATTTT | CAISESGAGDTQYF
TRBD1 | - | TRBJ1-5 | TRBV2 | TGTGCCATCGGACAGGGTAATCAGCCCCAGCATTTT | CAIGQGNQPQHF
- | - | TRBJ2-7 | TRBV27 | TGTGCCAGCAGTTTAGCGGGGAGCTCCTACGAGCAGTACTTC | CASSLAGSSYEQYF
TRBD1 | - | TRBJ1-2 | TRBV5-6 | TGTGCCAGCAGCTTGGAGACAGGGGAGAACTATGGCTACACCTTC | CASSLETGENYGYTF